This T cell receptor (beta chain) was captured in a study of regulatory T cells in long-lasting Graves disease. This clonotype has more than one count but fewer than ten. Its antigen is not known. A much larger clone sits a single nucleotide away, making a read error possible. Time point given: newly diagnosed GD, antithyroid drugs for less than 3 months. PBMCs provided the RNA from which the TCR library was made. Trimming shortened V by 3 bases and J by 7 bases, and 17 bases separated the two germline ends. The germline CDR1 and CDR2 sequences are SGHRS and YFSETQ. This CDR3 has 15 amino acids. HTBI primers from iRepertoire and Arm-PCR of CDR3 regions yielded the TCR beta libraries. Each CDR3 protein gets one entry after TCRdb re-called the multiplex PCR reads with MiXCR. In the table there are around 480,000 distinct CDR3 sequences, about 16% of which are singletons. Notes on the study in general: Among samples with persistent disease, TRBV28, TRBJ1-2 and TRBJ2-5 were favored.

The sample was also reused in another study, on T cells in Graves' hyperthyroidism and ophthalmopathy.

This clonotype was obtained from a man aged 35-49 years with Graves disease. Sequencing used peripheral blood mononuclear cells (PBMCs), obtained at new diagnosis, from a patient treated with antithyroid drugs. The chain is built from TRBV5-1 and TRBJ2-1; possibly TRBD1 for D (5 bases). This CDR3 reads CASSSLKGRGNEQFF. The DNA of the CDR3 is TGCGCCAGCAGCTCCTTAAAGGGAAGGGGAAATGAGCAGTTCTTC.